Listed below are T cell receptor beta chains from one sample, sequenced in a study of cytomegalovirus exposure and HLA in healthy donors. The method was immunoSEQ multiplex PCR; TCRdb's version includes in-frame clones alone and lacks a portion of them. The data contain around 130,000 clones, roughly 9% of them singletons. Sequenced sample: PBMCs. The receptors stem from a woman in her thirties or forties in good health and CMV-seropositive. Both conserved end residues are part of each CDR3. D genes are given only for firm matches. Size is omitted from some rows. Given values are once, few, many or a class for expanded clones.

TRBV15	TRBJ2-3	.	.	CATSYIVTDTQYF	TGTGCCACCAGCTATATTGTCACAGATACGCAGTATTTT
TRBV6-5	TRBJ1-5	TRBD1	few	CASRMTGGGNQPQHF	TGTGCCAGCAGGATGACAGGGGGCGGCAATCAGCCCCAGCATTTT
TRBV15	TRBJ2-7	.	.	CATSPQGRGEQYF	TGTGCCACCAGCCCCCAGGGGAGAGGCGAGCAGTACTTC
TRBV9	TRBJ1-1	.	.	CASSLLQRGGTEAFF	TGTGCCAGCAGCTTGCTCCAACGGGGTGGCACTGAAGCTTTCTTT
TRBV7-3	TRBJ1-1	.	.	CASSPRDTVPGAFF	TGTGCCAGCAGCCCACGTGACACCGTTCCGGGGGCTTTCTTT
TRBV28	TRBJ1-1	.	few	CASSPMGQNTEAFF	TGTGCCAGCAGTCCCATGGGGCAGAACACTGAAGCTTTCTTT
TRBV4-1	TRBJ2-3	TRBD2	.	CASSQDRASGGRTDTQYF	TGCGCCAGCAGCCAAGATCGGGCTAGCGGGGGGCGCACAGATACGCAGTATTTT
TRBV15	TRBJ1-4	.	few	CATSRVNEKLFF	TGTGCCACCAGCAGAGTAAATGAAAAACTGTTTTTT
TRBV30	TRBJ1-1	.	few	CAWDDKGDTRWNTEAFF	TGTGCCTGGGACGACAAGGGTGACACTAGATGGAACACTGAAGCTTTCTTT
TRBV6-6	TRBJ2-5	TRBD1	few	CASSSQGGKTQYF	TGTGCCAGCAGTTCACAGGGGGGAAAGACCCAGTACTTC
TRBV19	TRBJ1-5	.	.	CASSHRDSNQPQHF	TGTGCCAGTAGTCACCGGGACTCCAATCAGCCCCAGCATTTT
TRBV7-9	TRBJ2-7	.	.	CASSHPVRLEQYF	TGTGCCAGCAGCCACCCCGTTAGACTGGAGCAGTACTTC
TRBV30	TRBJ2-7	TRBD1	few	CAWTPTGAYEQYF	TGTGCCTGGACTCCGACAGGGGCCTACGAGCAGTACTTC
TRBV28	TRBJ2-1	TRBD2	.	CASTSPSGANYNEQFF	TGTGCCAGCACATCCCCCAGCGGGGCGAATTACAATGAGCAGTTCTTC
TRBV9	TRBJ1-1	.	few	CASSLGANTEAFF	TGTGCCAGCAGCTTAGGGGCGAACACTGAAGCTTTCTTT
TRBV29-1	TRBJ2-1	.	.	CSVEDYREDNEQFF	TGCAGCGTTGAAGATTACAGGGAAGACAATGAGCAGTTCTTC
TRBV6-4	TRBJ2-1	.	few	CASSHQRTRSYNEQFF	TGTGCCAGCAGCCACCAAAGAACTCGGTCCTACAATGAGCAGTTCTTC
TRBV10-3	TRBJ1-1	TRBD1	few	CAIRTGDTEAFF	TGCGCCATCAGGACAGGGGACACTGAAGCTTTCTTT
TRBV15	TRBJ2-5	TRBD2	few	CATSGGGTEETQYF	TGTGCCACCAGCGGCGGGGGGACTGAAGAGACCCAGTACTTC
TRBV11-2	TRBJ1-6	TRBD1	.	CASSLRGPPNSPLHF	TGTGCCAGCAGCTTGAGGGGGCCACCGAATTCACCCCTCCACTTT
TRBV2	TRBJ2-2	.	few	CASSASRGSGELFF	TGTGCCAGCAGTGCCAGTCGAGGATCCGGGGAGCTGTTTTTT
TRBV27	TRBJ2-7	.	few	CASSMTVTYEQYF	TGTGCCAGCAGTATGACAGTCACCTACGAGCAGTACTTC
TRBV6-1	TRBJ1-3	TRBD1	.	CASSVRDRVNF	TGTGCCAGCAGTGTCCGGGACAGGGTGAATTTT
TRBV18	TRBJ2-7	TRBD1	few	CASSPTGLGEQYF	TGTGCCAGCTCCCCGACAGGGCTTGGCGAGCAGTACTTC